This T cell receptor (beta chain) was captured in a study of CD8 T cells in Susac syndrome. In the study overall: Treatment at blood withdrawal was none, corticosteroids, or intravenous immunoglobulin alone in Susac syndrome patients.

The ends were cut back, 0 bases at V and 8 bases at J, with 19 bases in the middle. The CDR3 is 16 amino acids. Germline V gene lookup returns CDR1 MGHRA and CDR2 YSYEKL. A quantity of about 0.5 to 1 ug RNA underwent reverse transcription using random hexamers. TCRdb itself ran the immunoSEQ multiplex PCR reads through MiXCR, one entry per CDR3 protein. The table lists about 140,000 distinct CDR3 sequences, 95% of them singletons. This chain uses TRBV4-1 with TRBJ1-2; weak D call: TRBD1 (6 bases). The clonotype comes from a human donor with Susac syndrome. The sequencing sample was made of CD4+ T cells from PBMCs. CDR3 loop: CASSQDPGRGGAGYTF. CDR3 nucleotides: TGCGCCAGCAGCCAAGATCCTGGCAGGGGTGGAGCGGGCTACACCTTC.